These 10 T cell receptor beta chains were sequenced from one sample in a study of metastatic and nonmetastatic thyroid tumors. Using MiXCR, TCRdb reanalyzed the PCR reads. The sample records 6,000 to 8,000 clones, roughly a quarter being singletons. All patients were untreated before thyroid surgery. The sequenced sample was adjacent normal tissue. The source is a male donor with papillary thyroid cancer or a benign thyroid nodule (not recorded which). Some clones in this sample may be carry-over from other donors' samples.

This clone turned up a few times. The chain is built from TRBV15 and TRBJ1-3, with 7 bases aligning to TRBD1. V trimming: 3 bases; J trimming: 0 bases; junction bases outside the gene matches: 2. CDR1 is LNHNV and CDR2 is YYDKDF in the germline V gene (reference sequence). The CDR3 has 15 residues. The CDR3 reads CATSSGTDSGNTIYF. The DNA for the CDR3 is TGTGCCACCAGCAGTGGGACAGACTCTGGAAACACCATATATTTT.

A single count supports this clone. The chain uses TRBV3-1 and TRBJ1-1; weak D call: TRBD1 (5 bases). The ends were cut back, 2 bases at V and 1 base at J, with 8 bases in the middle. The CDR3 is 14 residues long. Germline CDR1 LGHDT, CDR2 YNNKEL (reference sequence). The CDR3 DNA is TGTGCCAGCAGCCAAACAGGTGGGAACACTGAAGCTTTCTTT. Protein sequence: CASSQTGGNTEAFF.

The chain carries TRBV7-8 and TRBJ2-7, with TRBD1 matching over 10 bases. The CDR3 sequence is 14 residues long. V dropped 0 bases and J dropped 6; count of bases not matched to a gene: 2. The germline V gene encodes CDR1 SGHVS and CDR2 FQNEAQ. The CDR3 bases are TGTGCCAGCAGCTTAGCGTGGGACAGGGGCGAGCAGTACTTC. The encoded protein is CASSLAWDRGEQYF.

This clone was counted between two and nine times. The chain links TRBV6-1 to TRBJ1-1; a possible D gene is TRBD1 (6 bases). The germline V gene encodes CDR1 MNHNS and CDR2 SASEGT. V lost 6 bases and J 3 bases, leaving 14 bases between the germline ends. CDR3 length: 14 residues. The CDR3 DNA follows: TGTGCCAGCAGCCTCACAGGGATTGACACTGAAGCTTTCTTT. This sequence encodes CASSLTGIDTEAFF.

This clone was counted many times. A read error may explain this, as a much larger clone is one base away. The chain recombines TRBV7-2 with TRBJ2-3; possibly TRBD2 for D (5 bases). The CDR3 totals 15 residues. V was pared by 1 base and J by 4 bases, with 12 bases between. In germline, CDR1 is SGHTA, CDR2 FQGNSA. The CDR3 nucleotides are TGTGCCAGCAGCTTAGAGCGGTTACCCGCAGATACGCAGTATTTT. Translated, it gives CASSLERLPADTQYF.

The table lists this clone with a few counts. The chain has TRBV6-2 or TRBV6-3 and TRBJ2-7; 10 bases match TRBD1. V lost 2 bases to trimming and J lost 6 bases; unmatched junction nucleotides: 10. There are 16 residues in the CDR3. CDR1 is MNHEY, CDR2 SVGEGT, per germline. The chain's CDR3 is CASSYRPGTGDPEQYF. The CDR3 DNA is TGTGCCAGCAGTTACCGACCCGGGACAGGGGATCCCGAGCAGTACTTC.

J is TRBJ2-2 and V is TRBV11-3; 7 bases match TRBD1. The length of the CDR3 is 15 residues. V lost 10 bases and J lost 4; bases outside the gene matches: 12. Germline CDR1 is SGHNT and CDR2 is YENEEA. CDR3 amino acids: CAIRVGQETTGELFF. The CDR3 DNA reads TGTGCCATCCGGGTTGGACAGGAGACCACCGGGGAGCTGTTTTTT.

The CDR3 DNA reads TGTGCCAGTAGTATATCCAGGGAGGCCGGGGAGCTGTTTTTT. Translation gives CASSISREAGELFF. The gene calls are TRBV19 and TRBJ2-2; TRBD2 is a possible D gene (6 bases). The CDR3 runs to 14 residues. CDR1 LNHDA and CDR2 SQIVND come from the germline V gene (reference sequence). V was cut by 2 bases and J by 6 bases, with 10 bases left in between.

The rearrangement joins TRBV7-9 to TRBJ2-7; 9 nucleotides match TRBD1. The V gene end was trimmed by 4 bases and the J gene end by 3 bases; junction bases not matched to a gene: 4. Germline V gene sequence: CDR1 SEHNR, CDR2 FQNEAQ (reference sequence). The CDR3 covers 14 residues. CDR3 nucleotides: TGTGCCAGCAGCTCCGGGACAGGGTACTACGAGCAGTACTTC. This sequence encodes CASSSGTGYYEQYF.

This chain uses TRBV9 with TRBJ2-1; 12 positions match TRBD2. The CDR3 runs 16 residues. The V segment lost 4 bases and the J segment 5 bases; nucleotides outside the gene matches: 7. CDR1 and CDR2 (germline): SGDLS, YYNGEE. The DNA for the CDR3 is TGTGCCAGCAGCTCCCGGACTAGCGGGATCCACAATGAGCAGTTCTTC. Translated: CASSSRTSGIHNEQFF.